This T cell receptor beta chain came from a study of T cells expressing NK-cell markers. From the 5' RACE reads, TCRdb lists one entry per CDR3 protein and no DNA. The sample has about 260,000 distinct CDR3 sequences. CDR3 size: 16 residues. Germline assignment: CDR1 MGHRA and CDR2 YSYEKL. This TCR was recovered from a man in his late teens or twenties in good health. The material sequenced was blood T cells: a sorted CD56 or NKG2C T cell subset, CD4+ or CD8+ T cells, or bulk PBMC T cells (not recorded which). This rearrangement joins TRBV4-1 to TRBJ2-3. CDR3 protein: CASSRLSVSPTDTQYF.